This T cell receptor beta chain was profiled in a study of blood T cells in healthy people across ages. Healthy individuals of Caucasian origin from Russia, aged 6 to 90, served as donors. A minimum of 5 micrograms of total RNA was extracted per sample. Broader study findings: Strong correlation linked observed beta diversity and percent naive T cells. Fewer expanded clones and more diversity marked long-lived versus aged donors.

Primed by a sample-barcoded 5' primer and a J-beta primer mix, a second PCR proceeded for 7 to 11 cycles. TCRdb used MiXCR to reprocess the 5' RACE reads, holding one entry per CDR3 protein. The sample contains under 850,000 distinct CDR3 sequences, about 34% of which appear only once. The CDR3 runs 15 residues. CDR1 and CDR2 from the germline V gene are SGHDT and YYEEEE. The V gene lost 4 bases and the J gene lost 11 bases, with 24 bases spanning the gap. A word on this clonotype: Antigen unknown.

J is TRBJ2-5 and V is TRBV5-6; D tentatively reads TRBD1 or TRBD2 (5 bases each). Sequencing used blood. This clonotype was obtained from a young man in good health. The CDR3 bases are TGTGCCAGCAGCCTCCGGGACGGGGTCTACAATGAGCAGTACTTC. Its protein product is CASSLRDGVYNEQYF.